The 23 T cell receptor beta chains below all came from one sample that was sequenced in a study of blood T cell repertoires in COVID-19. The table came from immunoSEQ multiplex PCR; TCRdb's copy has only in-frame clones and leaves some out. This sample has about 81,000 clones, with more than 85% found just once. The sample taken for sequencing was PBMCs or T cells enriched from blood (not recorded which). The source of these receptors is a woman aged 45-65 years with acute COVID-19.

The V and J genes are TRBV14 and TRBJ2-7; the D is unclear. Per germline, CDR1 SGHDN and CDR2 FVKESK. The CDR3 is 16 residues long. With 1 base removed from V and 0 bases from J, the gap between germline ends came to 13 bases. CDR3 sequence: CASSQAYGLSSYEQYF. The CDR3 DNA reads TGTGCCAGCAGCCAAGCTTACGGGTTAAGCTCCTACGAGCAGTACTTC.

The chain carries TRBV9 and TRBJ1-1; the D gene is possibly TRBD1 (5 bases). CDR3 size: 12 residues. V shed 3 bases and J shed 3 bases, with 6 bases lying between them. Germline-derived CDR1 and CDR2 are SGDLS and YYNGEE. The chain's CDR3 is CASSGGDTEAFF. In DNA form, the CDR3 reads TGTGCCAGCAGCGGGGGGGACACTGAAGCTTTCTTT. Using reference TRBV9 and TRBJ1-1 for the parts outside the CDR3, the full variable domain is DSGVTQTPKHLITATGQRVTLRCSPRSGDLSVYWYQQSLDQGLQFLIQYYNGEERAKGNILERFSAQQFPDLHSELNLSSLELGDSALYFCASSGGDTEAFFGQGTRLTVV.

This chain connects TRBV10-1 to TRBJ2-7, with 13 nucleotides matching TRBD2. V trimming: 10 bases; J trimming: 6 bases; junction bases outside the gene matches: 6. Looked up from germline, CDR1 is WNHNN and CDR2 is SYGVQD (reference sequence). This CDR3 has 13 residues. CDR3 residues: CATGTSGMSEQYF. The DNA of the CDR3 is TGCGCCACCGGGACTAGCGGGATGAGCGAGCAGTACTTC.

This chain uses TRBV7-9 with TRBJ2-3; TRBD2 matches at 7 bases. V trimming: 5 bases; J trimming: 2 bases; junction bases outside the gene matches: 13. The germline CDR1 and CDR2 sequences are SEHNR and FQNEAQ (reference sequence). This CDR3 has 17 amino acids. CDR3 residues: CASSAGTWTSATDTQYF. DNA for the CDR3: TGTGCCAGCAGCGCAGGTACCTGGACTAGTGCCACAGATACGCAGTATTTT.

This chain links TRBV30 with TRBJ2-7; 7 bases are shared with TRBD1. V was pared by 0 bases and J by 6 bases, with 11 bases of the junction left unmatched. CDR1 is GTSNPN and CDR2 is SVGIG in the germline V gene (reference sequence). The CDR3 length is 15 residues. The DNA for the CDR3 is TGTGCCTGGAGTGTTCCAGGGACAGTCGGTTCCGAGCAGTACTTC. This gives the protein CAWSVPGTVGSEQYF.

V gene TRBV6-5 combines with J gene TRBJ2-1; TRBD2 matches 7 bases. In germline, CDR1 is MNHEY, CDR2 SVGAGI. This CDR3 is 14 amino acids long. J lost 7 bases, V lost 7 bases, and 10 bases had no gene match. CDR3 sequence reads: CASNLAAGGNEQFF. Here the CDR3 DNA reads TGTGCCAGCAATCTAGCGGCCGGAGGTAATGAGCAGTTCTTC.

V and J are TRBV7-2 and TRBJ2-1; D is unresolved. This CDR3 contains 15 residues. Trimming stripped 0 bases from V and 10 bases from J, with 16 bases between. CDR1 and CDR2 (germline): SGHTA, FQGNSA. CDR3 in amino acids: CASSLAVGLENEQFF. The CDR3 DNA reads TGTGCCAGCAGCTTAGCAGTAGGTCTAGAGAACGAGCAGTTCTTC.

The V and J genes are TRBV6-1 and TRBJ1-6; 10 bases are shared with TRBD1. CDR1 and CDR2 (germline): MNHNS, SASEGT. The CDR3 extends over 17 amino acids. V lost 4 bases, J lost 7 bases, and 10 bases stayed unmatched. The DNA for the CDR3 is TGTGCCAGCAGTGGAAGGTATCCGGGACAGGGGAATTCACCCCTCCACTTT. Protein sequence: CASSGRYPGQGNSPLHF.

The J gene is TRBJ1-6, the V gene TRBV5-1; perhaps TRBD1 as D (5 bases). Trimming cost V 4 bases and J 6 bases, with 14 bases left between them. CDR1 is SGHRS and CDR2 is YFSETQ in the germline V gene. CDR3 size: 15 residues. CDR3 sequence reads: CASSPDRGGNSPLHF. Here the CDR3 DNA reads TGCGCCAGCAGCCCCGATCGGGGGGGTAATTCACCCCTCCACTTT.

This clone occurred a few times. The chain joins TRBV14 to TRBJ2-1; tentative D call: TRBD2 (6 bases). The CDR3 covers 15 residues. V dropped 1 base and J dropped 2 bases, with 9 bases sitting between them. Germline V gene sequence: CDR1 SGHDN, CDR2 FVKESK. The CDR3 DNA reads TGTGCCAGCAGCCAAGGCGCGGGAACCTACAATGAGCAGTTCTTC. Translated: CASSQGAGTYNEQFF.

The chain couples TRBV7-6 to TRBJ2-2, with TRBD2 matching over 7 bases. The CDR3 sequence is 15 residues long. The germline gives CDR1 SGHVS, CDR2 FNYEAQ. After removal of 3 bases from V and 2 bases from J, the junction contained 3 bases not matched to a gene. The CDR3 bases are TGTGCCAGCAGCTTGAGACTAGCAAACACCGGGGAGCTGTTTTTT. Protein: CASSLRLANTGELFF.

The J gene is TRBJ2-3, the V gene TRBV12-3 or TRBV12-4, with 9 bases identical to TRBD2. The CDR3 is 12 amino acids. V gave up 6 bases and J gave up 10 bases; unmatched junction bases: 5. The CDR3 DNA reads as TGTGCCAGCAGCGCGCTAGCGGGACCGCAGTATTTT. Translating gives CASSALAGPQYF.

This chain links TRBV29-1 with TRBJ1-2; 10 nucleotides align to TRBD1. V lost 7 bases and J lost 3; bases outside the gene matches: 11. This CDR3 is 15 amino acids long. The germline gives CDR1 SQVTM, CDR2 ANQGSEA. The CDR3 protein is CSAPETGGFYYGYTF. Here the CDR3 DNA reads TGCAGCGCCCCCGAGACAGGGGGCTTTTACTATGGCTACACCTTC.

This clone was seen a single time. The chain couples TRBV18 to TRBJ1-6; 9 bases fit TRBD1. This CDR3 has 18 amino acids. J gave up 6 bases and V 1 base, and 10 bases lay outside the gene matches. Germline lookup yields CDR1 KGHSH and CDR2 LQKENI. The CDR3 sequence is CASSPLSGQGSTNSPLHF. CDR3 in DNA: TGTGCCAGCTCACCACTCTCGGGACAGGGCTCGACTAATTCACCCCTCCACTTT.

The V and J genes are TRBV5-1 and TRBJ2-3, with 7 bases aligning to TRBD1. Germline CDR1 is SGHRS and CDR2 is YFSETQ. This CDR3 contains 17 residues. Germline trimming cut 5 bases from V and 1 base from J; bases unmatched to any gene: 13. CDR3 residues: CASSRQWGTGGTDTQYF. The DNA for the CDR3 is TGCGCCAGCAGTAGGCAATGGGGTACAGGGGGCACAGATACGCAGTATTTT. The whole variable domain, remainder taken from reference TRBV5-1 and TRBJ2-3, is KAGVTQTPRYLIKTRGQQVTLSCSPISGHRSVSWYQQTPGQGLQFLFEYFSETQRNKGNFPGRFSGRQFSNSRSEMNVSTLELGDSALYLCASSRQWGTGGTDTQYFGPGTRLTVL.

The V and J genes are TRBV7-2 and TRBJ1-2; 10 positions agree with TRBD1. Germline V gene sequence: CDR1 SGHTA, CDR2 FQGNSA. This CDR3 comprises 15 residues. The ends lost 3 bases at V and 6 bases at J; junction bases unmatched: 7. The CDR3, as DNA: TGTGCCAGCAGCTTTCCGGGACAGGGGAGAAATGGCTACACCTTC. Protein product: CASSFPGQGRNGYTF.

The chain uses TRBV24-1 and TRBJ2-1; D not resolved. This CDR3 has 16 amino acids. From germline, CDR1 is KGHDR and CDR2 SFDVKD. Trimming removed 0 bases from V and 6 bases from J, with 14 bases in between. CDR3 coding DNA: TGTGCCACCAGTGATTTGAGCAGGTTTAAGAGCAATGAGCAGTTCTTC. Its protein is CATSDLSRFKSNEQFF.

The V call is TRBV5-1, the J call TRBJ2-5, with TRBD1 matching over 7 bases. CDR1 SGHRS and CDR2 YFSETQ come from the germline V gene. This CDR3 is built from 15 residues. With V trimmed by 0 bases and J by 2 bases, 4 bases remained unmatched. The CDR3 DNA reads as TGCGCCAGCAGCTTGGATGGGACAGCGCAAGAGACCCAGTACTTC. It is translated as CASSLDGTAQETQYF.

CDR3 DNA: TGTGCCAGTAGGGAGCGAGCGGGGGGAACCTACGAGCAGTACTTC. Amino acid sequence: CASRERAGGTYEQYF. This rearrangement joins TRBV19 to TRBJ2-7; 9 bases match TRBD2. This CDR3 region has 15 residues. CDR1 LNHDA and CDR2 SQIVND come from the germline V gene (reference sequence). V lost 6 bases to trimming and J lost 2 bases; unmatched junction nucleotides: 8.

The V call is TRBV13, the J call TRBJ2-5, with 8 bases that match TRBD2. Germline CDR1 PRHDT, CDR2 FYEKMQ (reference sequence). Losses at the gene ends were 3 bases for V and 1 base for J; bases not matched to a gene: 4. The CDR3 is 15 residues long. This chain's CDR3 is CASSLGLAGQETQYF. As DNA, the CDR3 is TGTGCCAGCAGCTTGGGGCTAGCGGGCCAAGAGACCCAGTACTTC.

This sequence joins TRBV10-3 and TRBJ1-2; TRBD1 matches at 9 bases. Germline assignment: CDR1 ENHRY and CDR2 SYGVKD. The CDR3 is 15 residues long. V shed 8 bases and J 4 bases; nucleotides not matched to a gene: 11. The chain's CDR3 is CAIWGQGVGSYGYTF. DNA for the CDR3: TGTGCCATCTGGGGACAGGGCGTAGGAAGCTATGGCTACACCTTC.

The chain recombines TRBV2 with TRBJ2-3, with a tentative D call TRBD2 (5 bases). Trimming cost V 8 bases and J 0 bases, with 12 bases left between them. Germline CDR1 SNHLY, CDR2 FYNNEI. The CDR3 length is 14 residues. The DNA of the CDR3 is TGTGCCAGCCGGAAGCGGTCTAGCACAGATACGCAGTATTTT. Encoded protein: CASRKRSSTDTQYF.

CDR3 DNA sequence: TGTGCCAGCAGCTTGGGACAGGGAACCTACGAGCAGTACTTC. Translating gives CASSLGQGTYEQYF. This sequence joins TRBV3-1 (or the pseudogene TRBV3-2) and TRBJ2-7; TRBD1 matches 9 bases. Trimming removed 5 bases from V and 2 bases from J; junction bases left unmatched: 4. Germline-derived CDR1 and CDR2 are LGHDT and YNNKEL (reference sequence). This CDR3 has 14 amino acids.